These 15 T cell receptor beta chains originate from one sample sequenced in a study of early T cells in non-severe SARS-CoV-2 infection. TCRdb passed the 5' RACE reads through MiXCR, listing each CDR3 protein once. This table has fewer than 35,000 distinct CDR3 sequences, 4% to 5.5% appearing once. The source material was whole blood. The receptor source for this set is an adult who was a healthcare worker with PCR-confirmed SARS-CoV-2 infection or an uninfected control (not recorded which).

This chain uses TRBV25-1 with TRBJ2-2, with 11 bases matching TRBD2. This CDR3 has 19 amino acids. Germline CDR1 reads MGHDK; CDR2 reads SYGVNS. With V trimmed by 4 bases and J by 6 bases, 16 bases remained unmatched. For the CDR3, the DNA is TGTGCCAGCAGTGGGACAGGGTCGGGTACTAGCGGGAGTTCCGGGGAGCTGTTTTTT. Translated: CASSGTGSGTSGSSGELFF.

This clonotype was seen at least ten times. V usage is TRBV15 and J usage is TRBJ2-7; D not resolved. Germline CDR1 LNHNV, CDR2 YYDKDF (reference sequence). The CDR3 contains 15 residues. With 0 bases removed from V and 3 bases from J, the gap between germline ends came to 12 bases. The CDR3 protein is CATSRDETVYYEQYF. CDR3 sequence (DNA): TGTGCCACCAGCAGAGATGAGACTGTCTACTACGAGCAGTACTTC.

This clonotype was observed many times. The chain couples TRBV7-3 to TRBJ2-1; D possibly uses TRBD1 or TRBD2 (6 bases each). CDR1 and CDR2 from the germline V gene are SGHTA and FQGTGA. The CDR3 length is 15 residues. Trimming removed 2 bases from V and 0 bases from J, with 8 bases in between. DNA of the CDR3: TGTGCCAGCAGCTTAGAGGGGGGCTCCTACAATGAGCAGTTCTTC. It codes for CASSLEGGSYNEQFF.

In its sample, this clonotype was seen many times. This chain links TRBV5-1 with TRBJ2-2; 7 bases line up with TRBD1. The CDR3 loop spans 17 amino acids. The V gene's germline CDR1 is SGHRS and CDR2 YFSETQ. J was trimmed by 2 bases and V by 1 base; bases with no gene match: 8. The CDR3 loop is CASSLTPDRINTGELFF. The CDR3 bases are TGCGCCAGCAGCTTGACCCCGGACAGGATTAACACCGGGGAGCTGTTTTTT.

This clonotype occurred many times. The chain links TRBV27 to TRBJ2-3; 14 positions match TRBD2. After removal of 5 bases from V and 6 bases from J, the junction contained 7 bases not matched to a gene. The CDR3 has 16 amino acids. Germline V gene sequence: CDR1 MNHEY, CDR2 SMNVEV (reference sequence). CDR3 protein: CASSGGTSGRSDTQYF. CDR3 in DNA: TGTGCCAGCAGTGGGGGGACTAGCGGGAGAAGTGATACGCAGTATTTT.

This clonotype was detected ten times or more. This chain joins TRBV11-3 and TRBJ2-2, with 7 bases matching TRBD2. This CDR3 spans 15 amino acids. CDR1 and CDR2 (germline): SGHNT, YENEEA. J lost 6 bases, V lost 0 bases, and 4 bases had no gene match. DNA for the CDR3: TGTGCCAGCAGCTTAGAAGGCGGGAGTGCCGGGGAGCTGTTTTTT. Its protein is CASSLEGGSAGELFF.

The table lists this clonotype with many counts. This chain connects TRBV20-1 to TRBJ2-3, with 7 bases that match TRBD1. This CDR3 contains 14 residues. J lost 0 bases, V lost 5 bases, and 5 bases had no gene match. Per the germline V gene, CDR1 is DFQATT and CDR2 is SNEGSKA (reference sequence). The CDR3 region is CSADRDRSTDTQYF. The CDR3 DNA sequence: TGCAGTGCTGACCGGGACAGAAGCACAGATACGCAGTATTTT.

This clonotype was seen repeatedly, ten times or more. The CDR3 region has the DNA TGTGCCAGCAGCCAATGGGGGCACCAGTTCTTC. Its protein product is CASSQWGHQFF. The chain carries TRBV14 and TRBJ2-1; TRBD1 might be the D (6 bases). The CDR3 is 11 amino acids. Germline CDR1 is SGHDN and CDR2 is FVKESK. V was shortened by 2 bases and J by 13 bases, with 9 bases between the two germline ends.

The chain carries TRBV7-6 and TRBJ2-1, with D tentatively TRBD1 (6 bases). Germline CDR1 and CDR2: SGHVS and FNYEAQ. The CDR3 is made up of 14 amino acids. The germline V and J ends were trimmed by 3 bases and 4 bases, with 10 bases remaining between them. CDR3 protein: CASSFWTDYNEQFF. CDR3 DNA: TGTGCCAGCAGCTTTTGGACAGATTACAATGAGCAGTTCTTC.

This clonotype occurred many times. This chain connects TRBV7-9 to TRBJ2-6; D might be TRBD1 (5 bases). Looked up from germline, CDR1 is SEHNR and CDR2 is FQNEAQ (reference sequence). The ends were cut back, 11 bases at V and 0 bases at J, with 14 bases in the middle. The CDR3 runs to 15 residues. The CDR3 DNA is TGTGCCGCTACCCCAGGGTACTCTGGGGCCAACGTCCTGACTTTC. Translated, it gives CAATPGYSGANVLTF.

This clonotype was counted only a few times. This chain uses TRBV6-1 with TRBJ2-1; D might be TRBD1 (6 bases). Trimming cost V 7 bases and J 3 bases, with 19 bases left between them. Germline V CDR1 and CDR2: MNHNS, SASEGT. The CDR3 runs 16 residues. Here the CDR3 DNA reads TGTGCCAGCACTCAACGGTGGCAGGGGAACTACAATGAGCAGTTCTTC. Its protein is CASTQRWQGNYNEQFF.

This clonotype was observed many times. This rearrangement joins TRBV7-9 to TRBJ2-3; perhaps TRBD2 as D (5 bases). In germline, CDR1 is SEHNR, CDR2 FQNEAQ (reference sequence). V lost 0 bases and J 0 bases, leaving 7 bases between the germline ends. CDR3 size: 15 residues. This CDR3 reads CASSLARTSTDTQYF. The CDR3 region has the DNA TGTGCCAGCAGCTTAGCCAGGACTAGCACAGATACGCAGTATTTT. Full variable domain (outside the CDR3, taken from reference TRBV7-9 and TRBJ2-3): DTGVSQNPRHKITKRGQNVTFRCDPISEHNRLYWYRQTLGQGPEFLTYFQNEAQLEKSRLLSDRFSAERPKGSFSTLEIQRTEQGDSAMYLCASSLARTSTDTQYFGPGTRLTVL.

This clonotype ranks as medium-sized. The chain has TRBV12-3 or TRBV12-4 and TRBJ2-3; weak D call: TRBD1 (6 bases). V lost 6 bases to trimming and J lost 5 bases, with 15 bases between them. The length of the CDR3 is 14 residues. The CDR3 spells CASRQTGLGDTQYF. The DNA for the CDR3 is TGTGCCAGCAGACAAACAGGGCTTGGAGATACGCAGTATTTT.

There are a few counts of this clonotype. The chain links TRBV3-1 to TRBJ1-2; no clear D. V was trimmed by 3 bases and J by 3 bases, leaving 5 bases between them. The CDR3 spans 12 residues. Per germline, CDR1 LGHDT and CDR2 YNNKEL (reference sequence). CDR3 DNA sequence: TGTGCCAGCAGCCAGGGGTACTATGGCTACACCTTC. This encodes CASSQGYYGYTF.

This sequence joins TRBV11-2 and TRBJ2-7, with D possibly being TRBD2 (5 bases). Germline V lookup: CDR1 SGHAT, CDR2 FQNNGV. V shed 5 bases and J shed 4 bases, with 6 bases lying between them. The CDR3 covers 11 residues. CDR3 sequence reads: CASSGLYEQYV. CDR3 bases: TGTGCCAGCAGCGGACTTTACGAGCAGTACGTC.